This T cell receptor beta chain is drawn from a study of vaccination and CD4 T cells after COVID-19. The study sequenced cultured CD4+ T cell DNA using the Oncomine TCR Beta short-read assay. TCRdb processed the PCR reads anew with MiXCR; each CDR3 protein has one entry. The sample lists around 12,000 distinct CDR3 sequences, about 32% occurring once. With regard to this clonotype: Its antigen is currently unknown.

The treatment is: roughly 10-day PBMC culture with coronavirus spike peptide pools or control peptides (ViraFEST assay). This CDR3 comprises 15 residues. Trimming took 3 bases from V and 4 from J, leaving 13 bases between them. CDR1 is LNHDA and CDR2 is SQIVND in the germline V gene (reference sequence). The chain carries TRBV19 and TRBJ1-5; tentatively, D is TRBD1 (5 bases). Sequenced here: CD4+ T cells from blood, cultured in vitro, sampled before SARS-CoV-2 vaccination. This sequence was found in a human donor who received a COVID-19 vaccine. The CDR3 bases are TGTGCCAGTAGTATTGGAGGGACGAAGAATCAGCCCCAGCATTTT. Translated, it gives CASSIGGTKNQPQHF.